This TCR beta chain was sequenced for a study of cytomegalovirus exposure and HLA in healthy donors (dated by TCRdb to between 2016 and 2019). At the level of the whole study: According to an earlier analysis of a few hundred of the donors, about 170 million T cells yielded some 120 million unique TCR beta sequences and about 300 Gb of sequence data. An early release covering some 640 HLA-typed donors comprised 300 to 350 gigabases of sequencing data and around 80 million unique TCR sequences. Of the 398 genotyped donors, about 80% fell in the genetic ancestry cluster associated with self-reported Caucasian donors. The study aimed to test whether signatures of past pathogen exposure could be identified by cataloging public T cell receptors. The T cell repertoires of about 700 subjects were profiled by immunosequencing and related to cytomegalovirus serostatus. Along with the approximately 650-subject first cohort, a separate validation cohort of about 110 different subjects was used. To predict cytomegalovirus infection status, the study brought together high-throughput TCR immunosequencing, statistical association of individual TCRs with disease status, and machine learning. To study patterns of TCR occurrence, a later analysis re-analyzed previously published TCR beta repertoires from several hundred donors and added high-resolution HLA genotyping. Rather than drawing on any new phenotypic data, the later analysis identified candidate immune exposures from TCR beta sequences and the way those sequences occurred across donors. An earlier analysis of roughly 600 of the donors used high-throughput TCR beta sequencing to judge whether each TCR beta V gene segment behaved as functional or pseudogenic. Donor age, sex, ethnicity and CMV serostatus were collected together with the repertoire data. Genome-wide SNP genotypes for about 60% of the 666 donors were used in a later genetic analysis, which treated that subset as a discovery cohort. All discovery cohort repertoires had been generated using a single sequencing platform. Both class I and class II loci were covered by HLA typing, at four-digit resolution. The number of typed donors differed by locus: 629-630 for A, B, C, DRB1 and DQB1; 522 for DQA1; 606 for DPA1; and 450 to 480 for DPB1. About five DR-DQ haplotypes were treated as single units for association and clustering because of strong linkage in the cohort. Among a few hundred genotyped donors of the cohort, an average of approximately 240,000 unique TCR beta nucleotide sequences were sequenced per donor, about a sixth of them non-productive.

Findings and caveats that apply to the study as a whole: In vitro tests confirmed that a few of the cytomegalovirus-associated TCR beta chains recognize cytomegalovirus antigens. Linkage disequilibrium might explain the correlated functional status among segregating V segments, but an unknown experimental factor could not be excluded. For the cohort, immune exposure information was limited to CMV serostatus. In a later analysis, HLA-associated TCR beta chains were found to be more clonally expanded and to have lower generation probabilities than equally common non-associated chains. When HLA alleles, especially DR and DQ, strongly co-occurred, attributing TCR associations to individual alleles was difficult. Across donors, most TCR sequences were observed very rarely, whereas some public TCRs were present in many individuals. A later analysis reported that several top co-occurrence clusters appeared linked to parvovirus B19, influenza, CMV and Epstein-Barr virus. The sequencing pipeline was judged likely to have produced a cluster of highly shared sequence variants as a technical artifact. The classifier was reported to diagnose cytomegalovirus status with high specificity and sensitivity in both the original and validation cohorts. A further reported finding was that TCR beta sequences accurately predicted the HLA-A and HLA-B alleles for most subjects in the first cohort. In an earlier analysis of 587 of the donors, most TCR beta V segments were observed in productive rearrangements about 87% or about 30% of the time, broadly matching IMGT annotations. The authors suggested that the approach could potentially be extended to other disease states and immunological phenotypes. The study gave a list of 150 to 200 TCR beta chains associated with cytomegalovirus. Roughly uniform sequencing depth across donors was assumed in presence/absence analyses, although this assumption may not hold. In a later analysis, TCR association rates were found to vary across HLA loci, with the most associated TCRs seen for DRB1 alleles and the fewest for HLA-C alleles. V-gene and J-gene trimming of TCR beta chains was associated with a missense DCLRE1C variant in a later genetic analysis, and the association was replicated in an independent cohort. HLA typing was unavailable for some donors at each locus, so association tests used only the typed subset. A later genetic analysis reported fewer N-insertions in productive TCRs among donors in an Asian-associated ancestry cluster than the roughly 670-donor mean. Only TCR beta chains were sequenced in this cohort, and the absence of alpha or paired-chain data limited detectable features. Because counts were too low, about 15 rarely observed V segments, including chromosome 9 orphons, were left out of the earlier analysis of 587 of the donors. In a later analysis, some 17,000 TCR beta sequences were associated with specific HLA alleles at a false discovery rate of 0.05. In a later analysis, most CMV-associated TCR beta chains were found to appear HLA-restricted, with HLA associations seemingly driven largely by CMV exposure.

In total, just over 650 healthy bone marrow donors made up the cohort. Cohort members were all nominally healthy when sampled, although unrecorded immune exposures were likely present. The donor was CMV seropositive and was included in the group of 250 to 350 seropositive cohort members. A peripheral blood sample was collected from each donor, and TCR beta sequencing was performed on peripheral blood mononuclear cells. The Qiagen DNeasy Blood Extraction Kit was used to extract genomic DNA from the blood cell samples. Worth noting for this clone: The target of this receptor is not known. No quality values exist for individual bases; no much larger clone is one base distant.

Libraries were constructed by the immunoSEQ multiplex PCR assay. For the multiplex PCR, a mixture combining 60 forward primers for TCR Vbeta segments and 13 reverse primers for TCR Jbeta segments was used. The CDR3 region of rearranged TCR beta genes was amplified from genomic DNA by a multiplex PCR assay. The Illumina HiSeq System was used to sequence the amplified TCR beta libraries as 87-base-pair reads. In the authors' own workflow: A later analysis counted about 80 million unique TCR beta chains across the 670 or so repertoires, and roughly 9.9 million of these chains were shared by at least two donors. To remove PCR and sequencing errors, raw reads were error-corrected and collapsed into unique sequences using a nearest-neighbor algorithm that merged closely related sequences. V, D and J gene segments were assigned by aligning CDR3 sequences to IMGT reference sequences. Each retained sequence needed at least a six-nucleotide match to both a V gene segment and a J gene segment. A rearrangement counted as productive if the CDR3 had no stop codons and remained in frame with V and J, and every other rearrangement counted as non-productive. CDR3 was defined by IMGT convention, running from the second conserved V-encoded cysteine to the conserved J-encoded phenylalanine. In an earlier analysis of around 570 of the donors, sequences lacking an unambiguous match to a single V gene segment were excluded. An earlier analysis of a few hundred of the donors called V segments functional above 56.7% productive rearrangements and segregating when the between-donor standard deviation exceeded 5%. A statistical classification framework was built to diagnose cytomegalovirus status from the catalog of TCR beta chain sequences. A later analysis assigned V and J genes by comparing TCR nucleotide sequences with IMGT/GENE-DB human TR gene sequences. The TCRdist pipeline was used in a later analysis to assign CDR3 sequences and most-parsimonious VDJ recombination scenarios. A later analysis defined each TCR beta chain by its CDR3 amino acid sequence plus V-gene family, and excluded reads lacking a unique V-gene family. A later analysis removed nearly 600 highly shared, low-generation-probability nucleotide sequences to deal with suspected cross-contamination and a sequencing artifact. A later analysis calculated a clonal expansion index for each public chain from normalized within-repertoire ranks of inferred template counts. Generation probabilities in a later analysis came from a VDJ recombination model fitted to out-of-frame rearrangements, and those results were checked against IGoR. In a later analysis, TCR-TCR, TCR-HLA and TCR-CMV co-occurrence was scored with hypergeometric tests, and a repertoire-size bias correction was applied to TCR pairs. A later analysis estimated false discovery rates by permuting HLA or CMV assignments 20 times. A later analysis grouped co-occurring TCRs with DBSCAN, adding TCRdist sequence similarity when clustering within HLA-allele-positive subsets. Repertoires with fewer than 30,000 or more than 120,000 public chains were left out of co-occurrence clustering, as were five repertoires with anomalous nucleotide sharing. The table comes from immuneACCESS by way of TCRdb, which keeps in-frame sequences with V and J called. Part of the clones is missing from these tables; in studies checked, under half for an unresolved V gene and the rest for unknown reasons. V and J calls and clone size are those listed in that table; D and trimming were worked out from the DNA. The table for this sample lists fewer than 120,000 clones; about three quarters of them were counted only once. The leading ten clones occupy about 2.9% of the sample.

The source material was PBMCs. This clonotype was sampled from a woman in her sixties or seventies in good health and CMV-seropositive.

CDR3 reads: CASSLDSGSYEQYF. The DNA sequence is given as TGTGCCAGCAGCTTAGATTCAGGTTCCTACGAGCAGTACTTC. The chain is made from TRBV7-2 and TRBJ2-7; the D gene is unclear. Based on the germline V gene, the CDR1 and CDR2 sequences are SGHTA and FQGNSA. Relative to germline, V is 1 base shorter and J is 1 base shorter, with 8 bases between their ends. From the cysteine up to the phenylalanine, the CDR3 has a length of 14 residues. Only CDR3 DNA is held: 42 bases, read in frame from base 1.